What follows are 21 T cell receptor beta chains derived from one specimen sequenced in a study of shared clonotypes between healthy human individuals. The table came from immunoSEQ multiplex PCR; TCRdb's copy has only in-frame clones and leaves some out. The sample holds about 670,000 clones, less than 80% seen once. Sequencing was done on a sample of memory CD4+ T cells sorted from blood. Subset meaning: CD45RA-negative fraction. All receptors come from a woman in her thirties in good health.

CDR3 nucleotide sequence: TGTGCCAGCAGCTTGGTACAGGGGCCCGGGGAGCTGTTTTTT. This codes for CASSLVQGPGELFF. V is TRBV5-4 and J is TRBJ2-2, with 7 bases that match TRBD1. The CDR3 length is 14 residues. Germline CDR1 reads SGHNT; CDR2 reads YYREEE (reference sequence). V shed 0 bases, J shed 6 bases, and the junction held 2 bases outside the gene matches. The full variable domain, rest sourced from reference TRBV5-4 and TRBJ2-2, is ETGVTQSPTHLIKTRGQQVTLRCSSQSGHNTVSWYQQALGQGPQFIFQYYREEENGRGNFPPRFSGLQFPNYSSELNVNALELDDSALYLCASSLVQGPGELFFGEGSRLTVL.

Ten or more counts support this clone. J is TRBJ1-5 and V is TRBV2, with D hard to call. V lost 6 bases to trimming and J lost 5 bases, with 11 bases between them. Germline CDR1 reads SNHLY; CDR2 reads FYNNEI. The CDR3 length is 13 residues. The DNA of the CDR3 is TGTGCCAGCAGGGTTCAGAGGGATCAGCCCCAGCATTTT. It encodes CASRVQRDQPQHF.

This clone has more than one count but fewer than ten. A much bigger clone sits one base away, suggesting this may be a read error. Distinct nucleotide sequences in the sample also encode this CDR3. For the CDR3, the DNA is TGTGCCAGCAGTGGACAGGCGGACGGGGAGCTGTTTTTT. This gives the protein CASSGQADGELFF. The J gene is TRBJ2-2, the V gene TRBV6-1, with D tentatively TRBD1 (6 bases). From germline, CDR1 is MNHNS and CDR2 SASEGT. Trimming cost V 4 bases and J 7 bases, with 10 bases left between them. The CDR3 is 13 amino acids.

Note on this clone: Different DNA sequences within this sample yield the same CDR3. The V and J genes are TRBV18 and TRBJ1-1; no reliable D call. This CDR3 has 13 residues. CDR1 is KGHSH and CDR2 is LQKENI in the germline V gene. V was clipped by 6 bases and J by 0 bases, with 8 bases between them. The CDR3 spells CASSEGLNTEAFF. The CDR3 nucleotides read TGTGCCAGCTCCGAAGGCCTGAACACTGAAGCTTTCTTT.

J is TRBJ2-1 and V is TRBV28, with 9 bases identical to TRBD2. The germline V gene has CDR1 MDHEN and CDR2 SYDVKM. The length of the CDR3 is 15 residues. Trimming removed 6 bases from V and 8 bases from J; junction bases left unmatched: 11. CDR3 residues: CASSLLAGPNHEQFF. The CDR3 DNA is TGTGCCAGCAGCCTCCTAGCGGGACCCAATCATGAGCAGTTCTTC. The whole variable domain, remainder taken from reference TRBV28 and TRBJ2-1, is DVKVTQSSRYLVKRTGEKVFLECVQDMDHENMFWYRQDPGLGLRLIYFSYDVKMKEKGDIPEGYSVSREKKERFSLILESASTNQTSMYLCASSLLAGPNHEQFFGPGTRLTVL.

The chain uses TRBV11-2 and TRBJ2-5, with a tentative D call TRBD1 (6 bases). The CDR3 has 14 amino acids. Germline CDR1 is SGHAT and CDR2 is FQNNGV. Trimming pared 7 bases from V and 2 bases from J, leaving 14 bases between. The CDR3 region is CASTKGTGQETQYF. The CDR3 DNA reads as TGTGCCAGCACCAAAGGAACAGGGCAAGAGACCCAGTACTTC.

CDR3 residues: CASSFDSQETQYF. CDR3 sequence (DNA): TGTGCCAGCAGCTTCGACAGCCAAGAGACCCAGTACTTC. The chain recombines TRBV7-9 with TRBJ2-5; D might be TRBD1 (5 bases). Germline V gene sequence: CDR1 SEHNR, CDR2 FQNEAQ (reference sequence). Trimming removed 3 bases at V and 1 base at J, with 6 bases between. CDR3 length equals 13 residues.

The chain recombines TRBV12-5 with TRBJ2-7; the match to TRBD2 covers 7 bases. V shed 0 bases and J 5 bases; nucleotides not matched to a gene: 13. The length of the CDR3 is 17 residues. Germline CDR1 is LGHNT and CDR2 is FRNRAP. The CDR3 DNA reads as TGTGCTAGTGGTTTGGTACCAAATGTGGCGGGAGATAACGAGCAGTACTTC. Its protein is CASGLVPNVAGDNEQYF.

This clone occurred once. The chain recombines TRBV28 with TRBJ1-5, with D tentatively TRBD1 (6 bases). From germline, CDR1 is MDHEN and CDR2 SYDVKM. V was trimmed by 5 bases and J by 2 bases, leaving 19 bases between them. The length of the CDR3 is 17 residues. The CDR3 is CASSRGTDEGGNQPQHF. CDR3 sequence (DNA): TGTGCCAGCAGTCGGGGGACGGACGAGGGGGGCAATCAGCCCCAGCATTTT. Using reference TRBV28 and TRBJ1-5 for the parts outside the CDR3, the full variable domain is DVKVTQSSRYLVKRTGEKVFLECVQDMDHENMFWYRQDPGLGLRLIYFSYDVKMKEKGDIPEGYSVSREKKERFSLILESASTNQTSMYLCASSRGTDEGGNQPQHFGDGTRLSIL.

V usage is TRBV5-4 and J usage is TRBJ2-2; TRBD2 is a possible D gene (5 bases). V was cut by 0 bases and J by 0 bases, with 12 bases left in between. Germline loops: CDR1 SGHNT, CDR2 YYREEE (reference sequence). The CDR3 totals 17 residues. CDR3 nucleotides: TGTGCCAGCAGCTTGGCCCCGGGAAACGCGAACACCGGGGAGCTGTTTTTT. Its protein is CASSLAPGNANTGELFF.

This clone was detected only a few times. CDR3 nucleotide sequence: TGCGCCAGCAGCTTGGATTCCGTCCAAGAGACCCAGTACTTC. Translated, it gives CASSLDSVQETQYF. This rearrangement joins TRBV5-1 to TRBJ2-5; D is uncertain. The CDR3 consists of 14 residues. Germline-derived CDR1 and CDR2 are SGHRS and YFSETQ. V was shortened by 0 bases and J by 1 base, with 7 bases between the two germline ends.

The chain joins TRBV28 to TRBJ2-7; TRBD1 or TRBD2 may be the D gene (5 bases each). Germline V CDR1 and CDR2: MDHEN, SYDVKM. This CDR3 is built from 14 residues. V was clipped by 7 bases and J by 3 bases, with 16 bases between them. For the CDR3, the DNA is TGTGCCAGCATTGGGGCGGGTGCCTTCTACGAGCAGTACTTC. It is translated as CASIGAGAFYEQYF.

This chain uses TRBV2 with TRBJ2-7; 9 bases fit TRBD1. With 10 bases clipped from V and 5 bases from J, the junction kept 9 bases outside the gene matches. Germline lookup yields CDR1 SNHLY and CDR2 FYNNEI. CDR3 size: 13 residues. CDR3 bases: TGTGCCAACAGCCGGGACAGGGTCCACGAGCAGTACTTC. This gives the protein CANSRDRVHEQYF.

The genes are TRBV5-4 and TRBJ2-7; D possibly matches TRBD1 or TRBD2 (6 bases each). Germline-derived CDR1 and CDR2 are SGHNT and YYREEE (reference sequence). There are 13 residues in the CDR3. V lost 1 base and J 6 bases, leaving 11 bases between the germline ends. Here the CDR3 reads CASSLKGGVEQYF. As DNA, the CDR3 is TGTGCCAGCAGCTTGAAGGGGGGAGTCGAGCAGTACTTC.

Details on this clone: Being one base from a much bigger clone, this may be a read error. This chain connects TRBV11-2 to TRBJ2-7, with D unclear. The CDR3 is 15 residues long. Germline V gives CDR1 SGHAT, CDR2 FQNNGV. Deletions cut 0 bases from V and 3 bases from J, with 12 bases between. CDR3 nucleotide sequence: TGTGCCAGCAGCTTAGATCAGGACCTAAACTACGAGCAGTACTTC. It specifies CASSLDQDLNYEQYF. Full variable domain (rest looked up from reference TRBV11-2 and TRBJ2-7): EAGVAQSPRYKIIEKRQSVAFWCNPISGHATLYWYQQILGQGPKLLIQFQNNGVVDDSQLPKDRFSAERLKGVDSTLKIQPAKLEDSAVYLCASSLDQDLNYEQYFGPGTRLTVT.

The V call is TRBV7-3, the J call TRBJ2-3; tentatively, D is TRBD1 or TRBD2 (6 bases each). This CDR3 contains 14 residues. Germline values: CDR1 SGHTA, CDR2 FQGTGA. The ends were cut back, 2 bases at V and 1 base at J, with 7 bases in the middle. CDR3 sequence: CASSLGGRTDTQYF. In DNA, the CDR3 is TGTGCCAGCAGCTTAGGGGGGCGCACAGATACGCAGTATTTT.

The rearrangement joins TRBV9 to TRBJ2-1; D remains ambiguous. V was cut by 2 bases and J by 4 bases, with 7 bases left in between. The CDR3 covers 13 residues. Germline V gene sequence: CDR1 SGDLS, CDR2 YYNGEE. The CDR3 DNA reads as TGTGCCAGCAGCGTGTCTGAATACAATGAGCAGTTCTTC. It encodes CASSVSEYNEQFF. Supplemented by reference TRBV9 and TRBJ2-1, the full variable domain reads DSGVTQTPKHLITATGQRVTLRCSPRSGDLSVYWYQQSLDQGLQFLIQYYNGEERAKGNILERFSAQQFPDLHSELNLSSLELGDSALYFCASSVSEYNEQFFGPGTRLTVL.

By share, this clone ranks as medium-sized. The chain combines TRBV19 with TRBJ2-1; D is possibly TRBD2 (5 bases). There are 14 residues in the CDR3. With 5 bases removed from V and 3 bases from J, the gap between germline ends came to 11 bases. Germline V gene lookup returns CDR1 LNHDA and CDR2 SQIVND (reference sequence). CDR3 sequence: CASSPRTFYNEQFF. The CDR3 DNA is TGTGCCAGTAGTCCCAGGACTTTCTACAATGAGCAGTTCTTC.

The rearrangement joins TRBV5-1 to TRBJ2-5; perhaps TRBD2 as D (6 bases). Looked up from germline, CDR1 is SGHRS and CDR2 is YFSETQ. This CDR3 is 16 amino acids long. V lost 0 bases to trimming and J lost 2 bases, with 14 bases between them. Written as DNA, the CDR3 is TGCGCCAGCAGCTTGGCCCTGGGGGGACCACAAGAGACCCAGTACTTC. Its translation is CASSLALGGPQETQYF.

CDR3 coding DNA: TGTGCCAGTAGTTGGGGCGGGGCCAGTTTCGAGCAGTACTTC. Amino acid sequence: CASSWGGASFEQYF. This chain uses TRBV19 with TRBJ2-7, with a weak D call TRBD2 (6 bases). Trimming took 5 bases from V and 6 from J, leaving 17 bases between them. The CDR3 length is 14 residues. Germline CDR1 reads LNHDA; CDR2 reads SQIVND (reference sequence).

The rearrangement links TRBV28 to TRBJ1-4; TRBD1 aligns across 7 bases. The CDR3 spans 16 residues. Looked up from germline, CDR1 is MDHEN and CDR2 is SYDVKM. Trimming took 6 bases from V and 4 from J; bases not matched to a gene: 11. The CDR3 protein is CASRKGGGINNEKLFF. DNA for the CDR3: TGTGCCAGCAGAAAAGGGGGCGGGATTAATAATGAAAAACTGTTTTTT.